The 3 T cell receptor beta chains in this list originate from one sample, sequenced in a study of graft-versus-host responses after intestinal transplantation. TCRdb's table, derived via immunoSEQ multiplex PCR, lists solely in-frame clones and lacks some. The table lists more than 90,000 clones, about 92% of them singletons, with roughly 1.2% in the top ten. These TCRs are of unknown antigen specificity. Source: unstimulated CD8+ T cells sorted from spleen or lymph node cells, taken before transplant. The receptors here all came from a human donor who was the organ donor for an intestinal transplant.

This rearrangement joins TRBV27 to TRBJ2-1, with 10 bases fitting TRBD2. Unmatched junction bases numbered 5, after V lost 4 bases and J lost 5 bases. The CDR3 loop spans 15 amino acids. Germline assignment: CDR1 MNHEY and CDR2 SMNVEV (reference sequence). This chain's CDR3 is CASSSSGRVDNEQFF. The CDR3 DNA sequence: TGTGCCAGCAGTTCGAGCGGGAGGGTCGACAATGAGCAGTTCTTC.

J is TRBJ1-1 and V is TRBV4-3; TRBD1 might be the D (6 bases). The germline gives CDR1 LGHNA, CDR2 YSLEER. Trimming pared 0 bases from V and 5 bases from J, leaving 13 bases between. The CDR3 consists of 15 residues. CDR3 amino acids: CASSQDGGPRTEAFF. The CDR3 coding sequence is TGCGCCAGCAGCCAAGACGGGGGCCCGAGGACTGAAGCTTTCTTT.

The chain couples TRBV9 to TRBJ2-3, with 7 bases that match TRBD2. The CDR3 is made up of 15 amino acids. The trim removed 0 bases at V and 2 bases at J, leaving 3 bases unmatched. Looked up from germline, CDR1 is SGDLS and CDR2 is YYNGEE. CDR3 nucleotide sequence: TGTGCCAGCAGCGTAGGGCTAGCGGACACAGATACGCAGTATTTT. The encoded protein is CASSVGLADTDTQYF.